Listed below are T cell receptor beta chains from one sample, sequenced in a study of cytomegalovirus exposure and HLA in healthy donors. Produced via immunoSEQ multiplex PCR; TCRdb's table is partial and in-frame only. Here the sample spans about 200,000 clones, about 80% being singletons. Specimen: PBMCs. The origin of the receptors is a woman in her forties in good health and CMV-seronegative. CDR3s include the opening cysteine and the closing phenylalanine or tryptophan. Each record gives: D gene, clone size, CDR3 length, J gene, V gene, CDR3 DNA, CDR3 protein. D genes are given only for firm matches. The size entry is marked missing in some rows and otherwise reads once, few, many or a size class.

d_gene: NA
abundance: NA
len: 15
j_gene: TRBJ2-3
v_gene: TRBV7-3
CDR3nt: TGTGCCAGCAGCTCGGAGGGTTCTAGCACAGATACGCAGTATTTT
CDR3aa: CASSSEGSSTDTQYF

d_gene: NA
abundance: once
len: 16
j_gene: TRBJ1-1
v_gene: TRBV7-2
CDR3nt: TGTGCCAGCAGCTTACAGGCCCTGGCGGGGAACACTGAAGCTTTCTTT
CDR3aa: CASSLQALAGNTEAFF

d_gene: NA
abundance: NA
len: 16
j_gene: TRBJ2-1
v_gene: TRBV5-4
CDR3nt: TGTGCCAGCAGCACCCTAGCGAGCAGCTCCTACAATGAGCAGTTCTTC
CDR3aa: CASSTLASSSYNEQFF

d_gene: TRBD2
abundance: NA
len: 15
j_gene: TRBJ2-1
v_gene: TRBV2
CDR3nt: TGTGCCAGCAGGATTCCACTAGCGGGGGACAATGAGCAGTTCTTC
CDR3aa: CASRIPLAGDNEQFF

d_gene: NA
abundance: few
len: 16
j_gene: TRBJ1-4
v_gene: TRBV6-1
CDR3nt: TGTGCCAGCAGTGGACCCCGCCGGGGGGCTAATGAAAAACTGTTTTTT
CDR3aa: CASSGPRRGANEKLFF

d_gene: NA
abundance: NA
len: 14
j_gene: TRBJ2-2
v_gene: TRBV7-2
CDR3nt: TGTGCCAGCAGCCCGGGGGTATACGCCGGGGAGCTGTTTTTT
CDR3aa: CASSPGVYAGELFF

d_gene: TRBD2
abundance: NA
len: 15
j_gene: TRBJ2-3
v_gene: TRBV9
CDR3nt: TGTGCCAGCAGCGTAGGGGCTAGCGGGGGAGATACGCAGTATTTT
CDR3aa: CASSVGASGGDTQYF

d_gene: NA
abundance: NA
len: 15
j_gene: TRBJ2-1
v_gene: TRBV5-1
CDR3nt: TGCGCCAGCAGCTTCGGGACACAGCAAAACAATGAGCAGTTCTTC
CDR3aa: CASSFGTQQNNEQFF

d_gene: NA
abundance: NA
len: 15
j_gene: TRBJ2-6
v_gene: TRBV6-5
CDR3nt: TGTGCCAGCAGATTACACCGCTCTGGGGCCAACGTCCTGACTTTC
CDR3aa: CASRLHRSGANVLTF

d_gene: TRBD2
abundance: NA
len: 15
j_gene: TRBJ2-7
v_gene: TRBV19
CDR3nt: TGTGCCAGTAGTTTACCGGGACTACAAAGATACGAGCAGTACTTC
CDR3aa: CASSLPGLQRYEQYF

d_gene: NA
abundance: NA
len: 13
j_gene: TRBJ1-5
v_gene: TRBV7-6
CDR3nt: TGTGCCAGCACCCCCCATCCCAATCAGCCCCAGCATTTT
CDR3aa: CASTPHPNQPQHF

d_gene: NA
abundance: NA
len: 15
j_gene: TRBJ1-1
v_gene: TRBV9
CDR3nt: TGTGCCAGCAGCCCTCGGGAACACCCGGACACTGAAGCTTTCTTT
CDR3aa: CASSPREHPDTEAFF

d_gene: NA
abundance: NA
len: 14
j_gene: TRBJ1-3
v_gene: TRBV9
CDR3nt: TGTGCCAGCAGCGTAGGGGGCCCTGGAAACACCATATATTTT
CDR3aa: CASSVGGPGNTIYF

d_gene: NA
abundance: NA
len: 13
j_gene: TRBJ1-3
v_gene: TRBV29-1
CDR3nt: TGCAGCGTTGGTAGCAGCTCTGGAAACACCATATATTTT
CDR3aa: CSVGSSSGNTIYF

d_gene: TRBD2
abundance: NA
len: 16
j_gene: TRBJ2-6
v_gene: TRBV19
CDR3nt: TGTGCCAGTAGTATTAGCGGGAGAGCTGGGGCCAACGTCCTGACTTTC
CDR3aa: CASSISGRAGANVLTF

d_gene: NA
abundance: NA
len: 13
j_gene: TRBJ2-5
v_gene: TRBV7-2
CDR3nt: TGTGCCAGCAGCACAGGGATACAAGAGACCCAGTACTTC
CDR3aa: CASSTGIQETQYF

d_gene: NA
abundance: NA
len: 14
j_gene: TRBJ1-2
v_gene: TRBV5-4
CDR3nt: TGTGCCAGCAGCGGCACAGGGACGGGCTATGGCTACACCTTC
CDR3aa: CASSGTGTGYGYTF

d_gene: NA
abundance: NA
len: 16
j_gene: TRBJ1-5
v_gene: TRBV6-6
CDR3nt: TGTGCCAGCAGCCGCCCCCCTAGTCAGCGCAATCAGCCCCAGCATTTT
CDR3aa: CASSRPPSQRNQPQHF

d_gene: NA
abundance: NA
len: 12
j_gene: TRBJ1-4
v_gene: TRBV29-1
CDR3nt: TGCAGCGTTGCCAGGGTAAACGAAAAACTGTTTTTT
CDR3aa: CSVARVNEKLFF

d_gene: TRBD2
abundance: NA
len: 18
j_gene: TRBJ2-1
v_gene: TRBV7-3
CDR3nt: TGTGCCAGCAGCCCGGTCTCGGGGACTAGCGGGCCCCCGAATGAGCAGTTCTTC
CDR3aa: CASSPVSGTSGPPNEQFF

d_gene: TRBD2
abundance: NA
len: 14
j_gene: TRBJ2-3
v_gene: TRBV12-5
CDR3nt: TGTGCTAGTGCCGCTAGCGGGAGGACAGATACGCAGTATTTT
CDR3aa: CASAASGRTDTQYF

d_gene: NA
abundance: few
len: 17
j_gene: TRBJ1-2
v_gene: TRBV4-3
CDR3nt: TGCGCCAGCAGCCAAGAAATTAAGGGTCGCGGGGGCTATGGCTACACCTTC
CDR3aa: CASSQEIKGRGGYGYTF

d_gene: NA
abundance: NA
len: 13
j_gene: TRBJ1-2
v_gene: TRBV25-1
CDR3nt: TGTGCCAGCAGTCCCCAGGTTAACTATGGCTACACCTTC
CDR3aa: CASSPQVNYGYTF

d_gene: NA
abundance: NA
len: 15
j_gene: TRBJ2-2
v_gene: TRBV9
CDR3nt: TGTGCCAGCAGCGTAGAAACTGGGGGGACCGGGGAGCTGTTTTTT
CDR3aa: CASSVETGGTGELFF

d_gene: TRBD1
abundance: NA
len: 13
j_gene: TRBJ2-7
v_gene: TRBV7-9
CDR3nt: TGTGCCAGCAGCTTCCGGACAGGGGAGGTGCAGTACTTC
CDR3aa: CASSFRTGEVQYF

d_gene: NA
abundance: NA
len: 15
j_gene: TRBJ2-5
v_gene: TRBV6-5
CDR3nt: TGTGCCAGCACACTGACACGGGGAGGACAAGAGACCCAGTACTTC
CDR3aa: CASTLTRGGQETQYF

d_gene: NA
abundance: once
len: 16
j_gene: TRBJ1-3
v_gene: TRBV11-3
CDR3nt: TGTGCCAGCAGCTTAGGCCCGACAGACAACGGAAACACCATATATTTT
CDR3aa: CASSLGPTDNGNTIYF

d_gene: NA
abundance: NA
len: 15
j_gene: TRBJ1-5
v_gene: TRBV6-5
CDR3nt: TGTGCCAGCAGTTACGAGGGGGGGAGCAATCAGCCCCAGCATTTT
CDR3aa: CASSYEGGSNQPQHF

d_gene: TRBD2
abundance: NA
len: 18
j_gene: TRBJ2-3
v_gene: TRBV7-2
CDR3nt: TGTGCCAGCAGCTCGCCCCGGACTAGCGGGAGGGCTACAGATACGCAGTATTTT
CDR3aa: CASSSPRTSGRATDTQYF

d_gene: NA
abundance: NA
len: 17
j_gene: TRBJ1-2
v_gene: TRBV5-1
CDR3nt: TGCGCCAGCAGCTTGAGTCACGGACAGAACCCTTTCGTAGGCTACACCTTC
CDR3aa: CASSLSHGQNPFVGYTF

d_gene: NA
abundance: NA
len: 15
j_gene: TRBJ2-2
v_gene: TRBV6-4
CDR3nt: TGTGCCAGCAGTGAGAGCAGGGTGGGTGTAGGGGAGCTGTTTTTT
CDR3aa: CASSESRVGVGELFF

d_gene: TRBD2
abundance: NA
len: 15
j_gene: TRBJ2-3
v_gene: TRBV30
CDR3nt: TGTGCCTGGAGTGTACAACTAGCGGGAGTAGATACGCAGTATTTT
CDR3aa: CAWSVQLAGVDTQYF

d_gene: TRBD1
abundance: few
len: 15
j_gene: TRBJ2-2
v_gene: TRBV19
CDR3nt: TGTGCCAGTAGTACCGGACAGGGTAGGTCCGGGGAGCTGTTTTTT
CDR3aa: CASSTGQGRSGELFF

d_gene: NA
abundance: NA
len: 13
j_gene: TRBJ1-5
v_gene: TRBV7-2
CDR3nt: TGTGCCAGCAGCTTTGGGGAGGATCAGCCCCAGCATTTT
CDR3aa: CASSFGEDQPQHF

d_gene: NA
abundance: few
len: 15
j_gene: TRBJ2-7
v_gene: TRBV9
CDR3nt: TGTGCCAGCAGCGTAGCTCCTGGACAGCCCTACGAGCAGTACTTC
CDR3aa: CASSVAPGQPYEQYF

d_gene: NA
abundance: NA
len: 16
j_gene: TRBJ1-1
v_gene: TRBV19
CDR3nt: TGTGCCAGTAGTAATTTCAGGAAGGAACGGAACACTGAAGCTTTCTTT
CDR3aa: CASSNFRKERNTEAFF

d_gene: NA
abundance: NA
len: 14
j_gene: TRBJ1-1
v_gene: TRBV5-6
CDR3nt: TGTGCCAGCAGCCTTCTGGGGCAGACCGGTGAAGCTTTCTTT
CDR3aa: CASSLLGQTGEAFF

d_gene: NA
abundance: NA
len: 15
j_gene: TRBJ2-2
v_gene: TRBV9
CDR3nt: TGTGCCAGCAGCACCCTAGACTGGAACACCGGGGAGCTGTTTTTT
CDR3aa: CASSTLDWNTGELFF

d_gene: NA
abundance: NA
len: 12
j_gene: TRBJ1-1
v_gene: TRBV12-1
CDR3nt: TGTGCCAGCAGCTCCCAACACCCCGGGGCTTTCTTT
CDR3aa: CASSSQHPGAFF

d_gene: NA
abundance: NA
len: 15
j_gene: TRBJ1-1
v_gene: TRBV5-5
CDR3nt: TGTGCCAGCAGCTTGAGGCGGGCGACTAACACTGAAGCTTTCTTT
CDR3aa: CASSLRRATNTEAFF

d_gene: NA
abundance: NA
len: 15
j_gene: TRBJ2-1
v_gene: TRBV5-4
CDR3nt: TGTGCCAGCAGCTTGTCCGGCCGAGGCAGCAATGAGCAGTTCTTC
CDR3aa: CASSLSGRGSNEQFF

d_gene: NA
abundance: NA
len: 14
j_gene: TRBJ2-5
v_gene: TRBV6-6
CDR3nt: TGTGCCAGCAGCCCAATACGAGGTGGGGAGACCCAGTACTTC
CDR3aa: CASSPIRGGETQYF

d_gene: NA
abundance: NA
len: 14
j_gene: TRBJ1-2
v_gene: TRBV4-1
CDR3nt: TGCGCCAGCAGCCAAGGTGAGGCCCGGAGAGGCTACACCTTC
CDR3aa: CASSQGEARRGYTF

d_gene: TRBD1
abundance: NA
len: 14
j_gene: TRBJ2-7
v_gene: TRBV28
CDR3nt: TGTGCCAGCAGTTCAGGGACAGTGCCCTACGAGCAGTACTTC
CDR3aa: CASSSGTVPYEQYF

d_gene: NA
abundance: NA
len: 15
j_gene: TRBJ1-1
v_gene: TRBV5-1
CDR3nt: TGCGCCAGCAGCTTGTTGCTAGGGGGAAGCTGGGAAGCTTTCTTT
CDR3aa: CASSLLLGGSWEAFF

d_gene: NA
abundance: NA
len: 12
j_gene: TRBJ1-2
v_gene: TRBV7-9
CDR3nt: TGTGCCAGCAGCCTATACCCTCCCGGGAACACCTTC
CDR3aa: CASSLYPPGNTF

d_gene: NA
abundance: NA
len: 17
j_gene: TRBJ1-2
v_gene: TRBV4-2
CDR3nt: TGTGCCAGCAGCCAAGATGTTAAATCAGGGATAGGGTATGGCTACACCTTC
CDR3aa: CASSQDVKSGIGYGYTF

d_gene: TRBD1
abundance: NA
len: 15
j_gene: TRBJ1-5
v_gene: TRBV30
CDR3nt: TGTGCCTGGAGTTGGTCAGGGGGTTCCTCTCAGCCCCAGCATTTT
CDR3aa: CAWSWSGGSSQPQHF

d_gene: NA
abundance: NA
len: 10
j_gene: TRBJ1-1
v_gene: TRBV6-5
CDR3nt: TGTGCCAGCCGGGACACTGAAGCTTTCTTT
CDR3aa: CASRDTEAFF

d_gene: NA
abundance: once
len: 14
j_gene: TRBJ2-7
v_gene: TRBV19
CDR3nt: TGTGCCACTGGCGGAACAGGGAACTCCTACGAGCAGTACTTC
CDR3aa: CATGGTGNSYEQYF

d_gene: TRBD2
abundance: NA
len: 15
j_gene: TRBJ2-1
v_gene: TRBV9
CDR3nt: TGTGCCAGCAGCACCTCGACTAGCGGGAGCGCTGAGCAGTTCTTC
CDR3aa: CASSTSTSGSAEQFF